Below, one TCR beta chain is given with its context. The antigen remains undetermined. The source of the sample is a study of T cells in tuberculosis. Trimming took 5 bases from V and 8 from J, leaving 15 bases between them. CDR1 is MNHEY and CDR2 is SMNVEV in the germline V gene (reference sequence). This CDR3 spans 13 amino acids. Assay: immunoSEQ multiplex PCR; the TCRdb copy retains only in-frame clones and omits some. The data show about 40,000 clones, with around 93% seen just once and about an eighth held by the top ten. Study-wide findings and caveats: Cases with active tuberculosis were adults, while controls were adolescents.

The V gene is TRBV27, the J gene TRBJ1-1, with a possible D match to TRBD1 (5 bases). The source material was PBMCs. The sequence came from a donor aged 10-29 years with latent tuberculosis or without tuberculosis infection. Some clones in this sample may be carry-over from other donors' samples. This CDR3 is CASSQSTGGEAFF. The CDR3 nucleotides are TGTGCCAGCAGTCAATCGACCGGGGGAGAAGCTTTCTTT.